Below, 15 T cell receptor beta chains from the same sample are listed, as sequenced in a study of identical twins. TCRdb reanalysed the 5' RACE reads using MiXCR and keeps one entry per CDR3 protein. The sample includes 500,000 to 700,000 distinct CDR3 sequences, about 7% of them seen just once. These data were also reused for a study on yellow fever vaccine responses in identical twins.

The sequenced material came from PBMCs. The source of these receptors is a woman younger than 30 in good health.

This clonotype was seen only a few times. The V call is TRBV6-1, the J call TRBJ1-1, with 8 bases matching TRBD1. CDR3 length: 14 amino acids. Germline CDR1 reads MNHNS; CDR2 reads SASEGT. Trimming cost V 6 bases and J 3 bases; bases outside gene matches: 6. This CDR3 reads CASSRRQGYTEAFF. The CDR3 coding sequence is TGTGCCAGCAGCCGCAGACAGGGGTACACTGAAGCTTTCTTT.

This clonotype was seen repeatedly, ten times or more. The V and J genes are TRBV7-9 and TRBJ2-1, with D tentatively TRBD2 (5 bases). From germline, CDR1 is SEHNR and CDR2 FQNEAQ (reference sequence). The V and J ends lost 3 bases and 9 bases respectively, with 9 bases between them. This CDR3 comprises 12 residues. CDR3 in amino acids: CASSFEGSEQFF. CDR3 nucleotide sequence: TGTGCCAGCAGCTTCGAGGGAAGTGAGCAGTTCTTC.

The chain recombines TRBV5-1 with TRBJ2-2, with D perhaps matching TRBD2 (6 bases). Germline V gene sequence: CDR1 SGHRS, CDR2 YFSETQ. The CDR3 covers 16 residues. The V and J ends lost 2 bases and 0 bases respectively, with 11 bases between them. CDR3 DNA: TGCGCCAGCAGCTTCAATCCGGGGGCGAACACCGGGGAGCTGTTTTTT. Translated: CASSFNPGANTGELFF.

This sequence joins TRBV27 and TRBJ1-4; 8 positions match TRBD1. Per germline, CDR1 MNHEY and CDR2 SMNVEV (reference sequence). This CDR3 is built from 16 residues. V lost 5 bases and J lost 2; bases outside the gene matches: 7. The CDR3 sequence is CASSHRGGWTNEKLFF. The CDR3 region has the DNA TGTGCCAGCAGTCACAGGGGGGGCTGGACTAATGAAAAACTGTTTTTT.

In this sample, this clonotype turned up many times. V gene TRBV20-1 combines with J gene TRBJ2-5; no reliable D call. Germline CDR1 reads DFQATT; CDR2 reads SNEGSKA (reference sequence). The CDR3 runs to 15 residues. Trimming took 0 bases from V and 2 from J, leaving 13 bases between them. The CDR3 spells CSARDLEAIQETQYF. The DNA of the CDR3 is TGCAGTGCTAGAGATCTCGAGGCGATACAAGAGACCCAGTACTTC.

The gene calls are TRBV12-3 or TRBV12-4 and TRBJ2-7; 9 nucleotides match TRBD1. CDR3 length: 13 amino acids. With V trimmed by 6 bases and J by 5 bases, 5 bases remained unmatched. CDR3 in DNA: TGTGCCAGCAGGACAGGGGGTTCGAACGAGCAGTACTTC. This gives the protein CASRTGGSNEQYF.

This clonotype has ten or more counts. J is TRBJ2-3 and V is TRBV24-1; D possibly corresponds to TRBD1 (5 bases). Trimming left V 7 bases short and J 0 bases short, with 13 bases between. There are 15 residues in the CDR3. Germline V gene lookup returns CDR1 KGHDR and CDR2 SFDVKD. The CDR3: CATSGGRASTDTQYF. As DNA, the CDR3 is TGTGCCACCAGCGGCGGCAGGGCTAGCACAGATACGCAGTATTTT.

This clonotype was seen at least ten times. V usage is TRBV7-9 and J usage is TRBJ2-1, with D possibly being TRBD2 (6 bases). CDR1 SEHNR and CDR2 FQNEAQ come from the germline V gene (reference sequence). V was cut by 2 bases and J by 9 bases, with 14 bases left in between. This CDR3 region has 14 residues. Here the CDR3 DNA reads TGTGCCAGCAGCTTAAGGACACTCGGGGGTGAGCAGTTCTTC. Amino acid sequence: CASSLRTLGGEQFF.

In its sample, this clonotype was seen a few times. The gene calls are TRBV12-3 or TRBV12-4 and TRBJ1-4; 7 positions agree with TRBD1. V was clipped by 8 bases and J by 8 bases; unmatched bases: 5. The CDR3 extends over 12 amino acids. CDR3: CASRGGREKLFF. The CDR3 coding sequence is TGTGCCAGCCGAGGGGGCCGGGAAAAACTGTTTTTT.

Concerning this clonotype itself: A much larger clone sits a single nucleotide away, making a read error possible. V gene TRBV5-1 combines with J gene TRBJ1-4; D is perhaps TRBD1 (6 bases). The ends were cut back, 4 bases at V and 8 bases at J, with 15 bases in the middle. The CDR3 sequence is 14 residues long. Germline-derived CDR1 and CDR2 are SGHRS and YFSETQ. The CDR3 region has the DNA TGCGCCAGCAGCAAGACAGGAACCAGAGAAAAACTGTTTTTT. Translating gives CASSKTGTREKLFF.

This clonotype was counted a few times. The chain recombines TRBV10-3 with TRBJ2-2, with D possibly being TRBD2 (5 bases). There are 14 residues in the CDR3. CDR1 and CDR2 from the germline V gene are ENHRY and SYGVKD. Trimming left V 7 bases short and J 1 base short, with 10 bases between. CDR3 DNA sequence: TGTGCCATCAACCCCAGCGGGAACACCGGGGAGCTGTTTTTT. Amino acid sequence: CAINPSGNTGELFF.

This clonotype came up many times. The chain uses TRBV20-1 and TRBJ2-1; D is ambiguous. V gave up 0 bases and J gave up 7 bases, with 13 bases separating them. This CDR3 region has 14 residues. The germline CDR1 and CDR2 sequences are DFQATT and SNEGSKA (reference sequence). The CDR3 sequence is CSAREASEVNEQFF. As DNA, the CDR3 is TGCAGTGCTAGAGAGGCCAGCGAGGTAAATGAGCAGTTCTTC.

This clonotype has a handful of counts. The chain has TRBV4-1 and TRBJ2-2, with 11 positions matching TRBD2. V shed 4 bases and J 0 bases; nucleotides not matched to a gene: 4. The germline V gene encodes CDR1 MGHRA and CDR2 YSYEKL. This CDR3 spans 17 amino acids. The CDR3 spells CASSPSGGKANTGELFF. The CDR3 nucleotides read TGCGCCAGCAGCCCTAGCGGGGGGAAGGCGAACACCGGGGAGCTGTTTTTT.

The chain recombines TRBV5-6 with TRBJ2-7; D is ambiguous. In germline, CDR1 is SGHDT, CDR2 YYEEEE. Trimming took 1 base from V and 6 from J, leaving 8 bases between them. The CDR3 is 12 amino acids. This CDR3 reads CASSLLTSEQYF. CDR3 coding DNA: TGTGCCAGCAGCTTGTTAACATCCGAGCAGTACTTC.

This CDR3 reads CASSFYGSYNEQFF. The DNA for the CDR3 is TGTGCCAGCAGCTTCTACGGGAGTTACAATGAGCAGTTCTTC. The chain uses TRBV7-2 and TRBJ2-1, with D maybe TRBD2 (6 bases). The germline V gene has CDR1 SGHTA and CDR2 FQGNSA. V shed 3 bases and J shed 4 bases, with 10 bases lying between them. This CDR3 region has 14 residues.